This TCR beta chain was sequenced during a study of blood T cell repertoires in COVID-19. TCRdb's table, derived via immunoSEQ multiplex PCR, lists solely in-frame clones and lacks some. The data contain roughly 150,000 clones, around 75% of them singletons. After removal of 6 bases from V and 0 bases from J, the junction contained 7 bases not matched to a gene. Germline V gives CDR1 ENHRY, CDR2 SYGVKD. The CDR3 is 15 amino acids. The chain uses TRBV10-3 and TRBJ2-7, with TRBD1 matching over 8 bases. The sequence derives from a woman older than 75 with acute or convalescent COVID-19. Sequencing was performed on peripheral blood. CDR3 region: CAIRPTGDLSYEQYF. The CDR3 DNA sequence: TGTGCCATCAGGCCGACAGGGGACCTCTCCTACGAGCAGTACTTC.